The rows below give T cell receptor beta chains drawn from one sample of a study of regulatory T cells in long-lasting Graves disease. TCRdb reprocessed the multiplex PCR reads via MiXCR and lists one record per CDR3 protein. The sample contains about 530,000 distinct CDR3 sequences, approximately 16% of which appear only once. These same data were also listed under a study on T cells in Graves' hyperthyroidism and ophthalmopathy.

The specimen was peripheral blood mononuclear cells (PBMCs), collected at new diagnosis, from a patient treated with antithyroid drugs. Receptor source: a woman aged 40-60 years with Graves disease. CDR3s leave out the opening cysteine and the closing phenylalanine or tryptophan.

j_gene	v_gene	CDR3aa
TRBJ2-4	TRBV2	ASSDDNTGGDIQY
TRBJ2-1	TRBV6-1	ASSRDREYNEQF
-	TRBV7-6	ASSSKTGGADNEQF
TRBJ2-7	TRBV4-2	ASSQVGQGSYEQY
TRBJ1-3	TRBV11-2	ASSFLGAHTGNTIY
TRBJ1-4	TRBV4-1	ASSQGDLNEKLF
TRBJ2-1	TRBV5-1	ASGYSGGPYNEQF
TRBJ1-1	TRBV19	ASREDRAFPEAF
TRBJ2-1	TRBV5-1	ASSAPSTLRNNEQF
TRBJ2-1	TRBV7-9	ASSLGTGPNEQF
TRBJ1-2	TRBV4-1	ASSQVGQVRGYT
TRBJ1-5	TRBV2	ASSEVRSLEPQH
TRBJ1-3	TRBV6-1	ASSEALPWASGNTIY
TRBJ2-5	TRBV3-1	ASSHLGSRETQY
TRBJ2-7	TRBV30	AWSVNGREQY
TRBJ1-2	TRBV11-2	ASSLVGSNYGYT
TRBJ1-1	TRBV5-4	ASSLGPLDTEAF
TRBJ2-3	TRBV11-2	ASSPGLGDTQY
TRBJ2-7	TRBV7-9	ASSGKYEQY
TRBJ1-2	TRBV6-1	ASHRGTYGYT
TRBJ1-6	TRBV7-9	ASSPGTGVYRSYNSPLH
TRBJ2-1	TRBV2	ASSVGGGGAYNEQF
TRBJ1-2	TRBV12-3/TRBV12-4	ASSSWGSNYGYT
TRBJ1-2	TRBV5-8	ASSSTGTGYGYT
TRBJ1-1	TRBV24-1	ATSDWRNTEAF
TRBJ1-1	TRBV18	ASSPARPEGLEAF
TRBJ2-2	TRBV11-2	ASSFSLQASNTGELF
TRBJ1-1	TRBV30	AWSVHERNEAF
TRBJ1-2	TRBV5-6	TSSLSPTYGYT
TRBJ1-6	TRBV5-1	ASSPDRGASPLH
TRBJ1-5	TRBV12-3/TRBV12-4	ASSLLGGRQPQH
TRBJ1-1	TRBV6-1	ASTPGRKNTEAF
TRBJ2-7	TRBV2	ASKQGETWEQY
TRBJ1-2	TRBV7-9	ASSTTDGGYT
TRBJ1-6	TRBV5-4	ASRGQGGAAALH
TRBJ2-2	TRBV2	ASSEQGLGTGELF
TRBJ1-1	TRBV9	ASSGGGAGTEAF
TRBJ1-3	TRBV5-4	ASRPSLSGNTIY
TRBJ1-5	TRBV19	ASSRDRVSNQPQH
TRBJ2-1	TRBV20-1	SARDHGEKVYNEQF
TRBJ1-1	TRBV2	ASSYAAGRKAF
TRBJ2-5	TRBV5-6	ASSYLDQETQY
TRBJ2-7	TRBV5-1	ASSLGGSPTYEQY
TRBJ1-1	TRBV5-1	ASSFSGQGDTEAF
TRBJ2-2	TRBV12-5	ASGGYANTGELF